One sample yielded the 19 T cell receptor beta chains listed below, sequenced in a study of OX40 agonist ivuxolimab in advanced cancers. Some clones are missing from TCRdb's copy, which holds only in-frame ones; the method was immunoSEQ multiplex PCR. The data contain tens of thousands of clones, around 85% of them singletons. The sequenced sample was CD4+ or CD8+ T cells sorted from blood, obtained in a trial of the OX40 agonist ivuxolimab. The receptor set was obtained from an adult with an advanced solid tumor such as melanoma, head and neck, liver or kidney cancer.

The chain carries TRBV28 and TRBJ1-6; tentatively, D is TRBD1 (5 bases). Germline loops: CDR1 MDHEN, CDR2 SYDVKM. Trimming pared 6 bases from V and 9 bases from J, leaving 12 bases between. The CDR3 contains 13 residues. In DNA form, the CDR3 reads TGTGCCAGCAGAGGTCAGGGAGGTTCACCCCTCCACTTT. This gives the protein CASRGQGGSPLHF.

For the CDR3, the DNA is TGTGCCAGCAGCTTGTGGGCCGGGACTAGCGCATACGAGCAGTACTTC. Protein: CASSLWAGTSAYEQYF. The V call is TRBV5-4, the J call TRBJ2-7; 10 positions match TRBD2. The trim removed 1 base at V and 4 bases at J, leaving 8 bases unmatched. Germline V lookup: CDR1 SGHNT, CDR2 YYREEE (reference sequence). CDR3 length: 16 residues.

The V call is TRBV30, the J call TRBJ1-6; no clear D gene. Trimming took 1 base from V and 6 from J, leaving 13 bases between them. The germline V gene encodes CDR1 GTSNPN and CDR2 SVGIG (reference sequence). The CDR3 sequence is 15 residues long. The CDR3 protein is CAWSGKESSNSPLHF. Here the CDR3 DNA reads TGTGCCTGGAGTGGGAAGGAATCAAGTAATTCACCCCTCCACTTT.

The gene calls are TRBV7-9 and TRBJ1-1; tentative D call: TRBD1 (5 bases). The CDR3 contains 14 residues. Germline V gene lookup returns CDR1 SEHNR and CDR2 FQNEAQ (reference sequence). The V gene lost 3 bases and the J gene lost 5 bases, with 13 bases spanning the gap. CDR3: CASSLILGQTEAFF. In DNA form, the CDR3 reads TGTGCCAGCAGCTTGATTCTGGGGCAAACTGAAGCTTTCTTT. The whole variable domain, filled in from reference TRBV7-9 and TRBJ1-1, reads DTGVSQNPRHKITKRGQNVTFRCDPISEHNRLYWYRQTLGQGPEFLTYFQNEAQLEKSRLLSDRFSAERPKGSFSTLEIQRTEQGDSAMYLCASSLILGQTEAFFGQGTRLTVV.

The J gene is TRBJ1-1, the V gene TRBV6-1; TRBD1 aligns across 8 bases. Trimming cost V 4 bases and J 5 bases; bases outside gene matches: 6. Germline V lookup: CDR1 MNHNS, CDR2 SASEGT. CDR3 length equals 14 residues. The CDR3: CASSVQGAGTEAFF. The CDR3 nucleotides read TGTGCCAGCAGTGTTCAGGGGGCCGGGACTGAAGCTTTCTTT.

The V call is TRBV11-2, the J call TRBJ2-5, with 9 bases that match TRBD1. Trimming removed 5 bases from V and 5 bases from J; junction bases left unmatched: 9. CDR1 is SGHAT, CDR2 FQNNGV, per germline. This CDR3 comprises 15 residues. CDR3 bases: TGTGCCAGCAGCGCAACAGGGGGCGTTGGGGAGACCCAGTACTTC. This translates into CASSATGGVGETQYF.

The chain couples TRBV7-6 to TRBJ2-5; 8 bases agree with TRBD2. CDR3 length: 16 residues. V was clipped by 1 base and J by 9 bases; unmatched bases: 13. Germline V gene sequence: CDR1 SGHVS, CDR2 FNYEAQ. CDR3 sequence (DNA): TGTGCCAGCAGCTTAGTACTAGCGGAGATGGGGAGGGCCCAGTACTTC. As protein: CASSLVLAEMGRAQYF.

This rearrangement joins TRBV2 to TRBJ1-5; 8 nucleotides align to TRBD1. CDR3 length: 17 amino acids. Germline loops: CDR1 SNHLY, CDR2 FYNNEI. The J segment lost 6 bases and the V segment lost 5 bases, leaving 15 bases of the junction unmatched. The CDR3 is CASSLGQGRRMGQPQHF. The CDR3 DNA follows: TGTGCCAGCAGTTTAGGACAGGGCAGGCGAATGGGTCAGCCCCAGCATTTT.

The rearrangement uses TRBV6-1 and TRBJ1-2, with a weak D call TRBD1 (5 bases). This CDR3 spans 15 amino acids. Trimming shortened V by 2 bases and J by 8 bases, and 18 bases separated the two germline ends. Germline V gene sequence: CDR1 MNHNS, CDR2 SASEGT. The CDR3 nucleotides are TGTGCCAGCAGTGAACGGGGCGCAGGGCTGCAAGGCTACACCTTC. Encoded protein: CASSERGAGLQGYTF.

The chain uses TRBV7-3 and TRBJ2-3; 7 nucleotides align to TRBD2. The germline V gene has CDR1 SGHTA and CDR2 FQGTGA. The CDR3 extends over 14 amino acids. Trimming took 4 bases from V and 2 from J; bases not matched to a gene: 3. The CDR3: CASSSSGNTDTQYF. CDR3 bases: TGTGCCAGCAGCTCCAGCGGGAACACAGATACGCAGTATTTT.

The gene calls are TRBV6-4 and TRBJ2-7, with a weak D call TRBD1 (5 bases). The germline CDR1 and CDR2 sequences are MRHNA and SNTAGT. The CDR3 has 11 amino acids. Trimming stripped 4 bases from V and 6 bases from J, with 7 bases between. The CDR3 loop reads CASSGDSEQYF. CDR3 nucleotides: TGTGCCAGCAGTGGTGACAGCGAGCAGTACTTC.

CDR3 nucleotides: TGTGCCAGCAGTTTATCCCGGTTGCCTGGAAACACCATATATTTT. Amino acids: CASSLSRLPGNTIYF. V usage is TRBV27 and J usage is TRBJ1-3; D is unresolved. V was pared by 0 bases and J by 2 bases, with 8 bases between. The germline V gene encodes CDR1 MNHEY and CDR2 SMNVEV (reference sequence). The CDR3 runs to 15 residues.

This chain joins TRBV6-1 and TRBJ2-7, with 9 bases fitting TRBD1. CDR1 MNHNS and CDR2 SASEGT come from the germline V gene. V trimming: 7 bases; J trimming: 1 base; junction bases outside the gene matches: 8. This CDR3 has 15 amino acids. Here the CDR3 reads CASKFDRGSSYEQYF. DNA for the CDR3: TGTGCCAGCAAATTCGACAGGGGGTCGTCCTACGAGCAGTACTTC.

This chain connects TRBV18 to TRBJ2-1, with TRBD2 matching over 14 bases. There are 15 residues in the CDR3. Germline-derived CDR1 and CDR2 are KGHSH and LQKENI. V lost 6 bases and J lost 9; bases outside the gene matches: 7. The DNA for the CDR3 is TGTGCCAGCTCTCGAGCAGGGACTAGCGGGGGTGAGCAGTTCTTC. This sequence encodes CASSRAGTSGGEQFF. The full variable domain, rest sourced from reference TRBV18 and TRBJ2-1, is NAGVMQNPRHLVRRRGQEARLRCSPMKGHSHVYWYRQLPEEGLKFMVYLQKENIIDESGMPKERFSAEFPKEGPSILRIQQVVRGDSAAYFCASSRAGTSGGEQFFGPGTRLTVL.

This chain connects TRBV18 to TRBJ2-2; 11 positions match TRBD2. Unmatched junction bases numbered 3, after V lost 6 bases and J lost 3 bases. CDR3 size: 15 residues. Germline CDR1 is KGHSH and CDR2 is LQKENI. CDR3 amino acids: CASSQTSGDTGELFF. As DNA, the CDR3 is TGTGCCAGCTCGCAGACTAGCGGGGACACCGGGGAGCTGTTTTTT.

This clone was seen just once. CDR3 residues: CASSPIRNTGELFF. Written as DNA, the CDR3 is TGTGCCAGCAGCCCTATCCGGAACACCGGGGAGCTGTTTTTT. V and J are TRBV11-3 and TRBJ2-2; the D is unclear. This CDR3 is 14 amino acids long. The V gene's germline CDR1 is SGHNT and CDR2 YENEEA. V lost 5 bases, J lost 1 base, and 8 bases lay in between.

The chain couples TRBV18 to TRBJ2-7; TRBD1 might be the D (6 bases). The germline CDR1 and CDR2 sequences are KGHSH and LQKENI. Trimming shortened V by 5 bases and J by 2 bases, and 16 bases separated the two germline ends. The length of the CDR3 is 15 residues. The CDR3 DNA follows: TGTGCCAGCTCAATATCGGGTGGGGGCCCCTACGAGCAGTACTTC. Its translation is CASSISGGGPYEQYF.

The V and J genes are TRBV5-6 and TRBJ1-2; 9 positions match TRBD1. The CDR3 covers 17 residues. The junction had 7 bases not matched to a gene; V was cut back by 0 bases and J by 1 base. CDR1 is SGHDT, CDR2 YYEEEE, per germline. CDR3: CASSLVAGQGINYGYTF. In DNA, the CDR3 is TGTGCCAGCAGCTTGGTAGCGGGACAGGGAATTAACTATGGCTACACCTTC.

V gene TRBV27 combines with J gene TRBJ1-5, with no clear D. Germline values: CDR1 MNHEY, CDR2 SMNVEV (reference sequence). V was pared by 4 bases and J by 7 bases, with 23 bases between. The CDR3 totals 17 residues. CDR3 protein: CASSSGPSHIGLQPQHF. The CDR3 DNA sequence: TGTGCCAGCAGTTCCGGCCCCTCTCATATTGGCTTACAGCCCCAGCATTTT.